This T cell receptor (beta chain) was recovered during a study of blood T cell repertoires in COVID-19. Some clones are missing from TCRdb's copy, which holds only in-frame ones; the method was immunoSEQ multiplex PCR. This table holds about 64,000 clones, about nine tenths found once. This clone was seen only once. The source material was peripheral blood. This TCR came from a human donor in a cohort sampled during active COVID-19.

This CDR3 is CASSPPTGAGSYEQYF. The CDR3 DNA sequence: TGTGCCAGCAGTCCCCCCACAGGGGCAGGGTCCTACGAGCAGTACTTC. The J gene is TRBJ2-7, the V gene TRBV6-2 or TRBV6-3, with 7 positions matching TRBD1. The length of the CDR3 is 16 residues. Per germline, CDR1 MNHEY and CDR2 SVGEGT. The V segment lost 5 bases and the J segment 1 base; nucleotides outside the gene matches: 11.